The clone carrying this T cell receptor (beta chain) was seen repeatedly, ten times or more. Antigen unknown. TCRdb analysed the multiplex PCR reads with MiXCR anew, one entry per CDR3 protein. The sample consists of around 110,000 distinct CDR3 sequences, approximately 28% of them appearing once. This sample stems from a study of breast tumors, draining lymph nodes, adjacent tissues. The study's findings and limits: Data only fit, rather than demonstrated, lymph node origin of most tumor T cells. Tumor repertoires ranked between lymph nodes and nontumor tissue in diversity, with V and J gene preferences. Tumor and nontumor repertoires were significantly more similar in luminal-like than in basal-like breast cancer.

Germline-derived CDR1 and CDR2 are MNHNS and SASEGT. This CDR3 has 14 residues. J was trimmed by 1 base and V by 6 bases; bases with no gene match: 2. Breast cancer patients provided tissue from their axillary draining lymph nodes. The source of this sequence is a female donor with breast cancer. Some clones in this sample may be carry-over from other donors' samples. The sample comprised axillary lymph node tissue. The V gene is TRBV6-1, the J gene TRBJ2-3; TRBD1 agrees at 9 bases. As DNA, the CDR3 is TGTGCCAGCAGGGGACAGGGCCGCACAGATACGCAGTATTTT. It translates to CASRGQGRTDTQYF.